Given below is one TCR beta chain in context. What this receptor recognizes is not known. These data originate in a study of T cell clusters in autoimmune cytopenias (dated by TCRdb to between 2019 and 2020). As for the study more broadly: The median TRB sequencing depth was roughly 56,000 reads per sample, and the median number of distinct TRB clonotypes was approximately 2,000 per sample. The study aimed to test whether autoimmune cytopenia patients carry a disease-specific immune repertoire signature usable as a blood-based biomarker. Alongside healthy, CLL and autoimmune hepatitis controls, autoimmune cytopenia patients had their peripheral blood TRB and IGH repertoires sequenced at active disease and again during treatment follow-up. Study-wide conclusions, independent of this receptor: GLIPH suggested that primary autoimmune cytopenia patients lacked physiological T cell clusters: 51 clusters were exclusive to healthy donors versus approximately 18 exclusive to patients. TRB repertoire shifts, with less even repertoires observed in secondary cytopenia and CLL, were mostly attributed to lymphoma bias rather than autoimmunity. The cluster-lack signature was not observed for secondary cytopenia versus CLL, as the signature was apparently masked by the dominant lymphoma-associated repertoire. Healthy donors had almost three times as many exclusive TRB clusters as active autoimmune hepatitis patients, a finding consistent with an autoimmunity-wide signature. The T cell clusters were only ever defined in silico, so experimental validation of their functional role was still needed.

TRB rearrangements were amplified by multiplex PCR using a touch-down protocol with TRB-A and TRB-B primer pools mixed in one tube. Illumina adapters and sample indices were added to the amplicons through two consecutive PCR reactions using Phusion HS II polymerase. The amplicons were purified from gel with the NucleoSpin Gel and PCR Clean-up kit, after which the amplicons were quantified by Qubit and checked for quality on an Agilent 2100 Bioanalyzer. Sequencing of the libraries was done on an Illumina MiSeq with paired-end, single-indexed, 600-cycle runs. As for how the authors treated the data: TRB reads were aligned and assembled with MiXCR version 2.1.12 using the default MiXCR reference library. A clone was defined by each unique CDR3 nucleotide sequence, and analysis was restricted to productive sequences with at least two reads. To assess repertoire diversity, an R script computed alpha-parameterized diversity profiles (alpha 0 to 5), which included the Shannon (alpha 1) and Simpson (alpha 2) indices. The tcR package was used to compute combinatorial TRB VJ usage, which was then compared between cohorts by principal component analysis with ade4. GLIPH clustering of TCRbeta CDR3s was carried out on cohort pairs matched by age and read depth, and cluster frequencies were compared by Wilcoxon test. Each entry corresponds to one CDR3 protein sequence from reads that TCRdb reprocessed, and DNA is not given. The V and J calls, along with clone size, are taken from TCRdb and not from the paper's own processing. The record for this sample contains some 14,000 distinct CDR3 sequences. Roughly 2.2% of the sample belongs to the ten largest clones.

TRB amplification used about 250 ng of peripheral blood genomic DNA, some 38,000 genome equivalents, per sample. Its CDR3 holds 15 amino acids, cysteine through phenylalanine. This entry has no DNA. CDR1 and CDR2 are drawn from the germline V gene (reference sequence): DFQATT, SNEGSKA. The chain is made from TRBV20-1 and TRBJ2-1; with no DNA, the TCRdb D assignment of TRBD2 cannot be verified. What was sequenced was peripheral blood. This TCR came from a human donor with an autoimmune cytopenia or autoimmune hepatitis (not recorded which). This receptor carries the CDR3 CSAREASGAYNEQFF.